This T cell receptor beta chain stems from a study of blood T cell repertoires in COVID-19. Looking at the study overall: Material from acute and convalescent COVID-19 was sourced from the United States, Italy and Spain.

V dropped 5 bases and J dropped 5; count of bases not matched to a gene: 8. The CDR3 covers 15 residues. Germline values: CDR1 SGHVS, CDR2 FQNEAQ. Using immunoSEQ multiplex PCR, the repertoire was profiled, and TCRdb retains in-frame clones only, with some absent. The data contain about 240,000 clones, more than 85% of them singletons. Participants were aged about 18 to 100 years from around 26 US areas. The V and J genes are TRBV7-8 and TRBJ1-5; 8 nucleotides agree with TRBD1. The sequence was obtained from a man aged 35-49 years who had recovered from COVID-19. Sequencing was done on a sample of PBMCs or T cells enriched from blood (not recorded which). The CDR3 DNA sequence: TGTGCCAGCAGCCTCTGGACAGGGTTGGATCAGCCCCAGCATTTT. Amino acids: CASSLWTGLDQPQHF.